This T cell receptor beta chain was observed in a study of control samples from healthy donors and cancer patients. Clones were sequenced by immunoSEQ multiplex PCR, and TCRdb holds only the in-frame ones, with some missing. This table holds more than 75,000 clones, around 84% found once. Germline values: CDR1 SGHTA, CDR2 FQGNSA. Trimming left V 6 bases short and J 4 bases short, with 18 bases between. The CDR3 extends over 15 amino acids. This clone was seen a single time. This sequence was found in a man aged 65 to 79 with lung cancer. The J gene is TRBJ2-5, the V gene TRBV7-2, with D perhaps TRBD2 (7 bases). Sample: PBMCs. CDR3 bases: TGTGCCAGCAGTCGAGGGGGGGAAGGGGGAGAGACCCAGTACTTC. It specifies CASSRGGEGGETQYF.